The clone carrying this T cell receptor (beta chain) was detected a few times. The target antigen is unknown. TCRdb recomputed calls from the reads with MiXCR, one row per CDR3 protein. The repertoire consists of roughly 640,000 distinct CDR3 sequences, with roughly 24% occurring once and the leading ten covering 8%. The sample comes from a study of T cell repertoires in cytomegalovirus infection. Study-wide context: Evidence of both CMV infection and a matching HLA type came from public TCR beta signatures.

Overall study findings and caveats: Using cumulative public TCR beta family frequency, the authors identified those who carried CMV together with the relevant HLA. Dominant in the ex vivo response were TCR beta clonotypes restricted by HLA-C and specific for CMV.

Sequencing was performed on CD8+ T cells from PBMCs. This clonotype was sampled from a human donor in good health (CMV status not recorded). Some clones in this sample may be carry-over from other donors' samples.

Here the CDR3 DNA reads TGCAGCGTTGAAGAAGCGGTTGGCAGGGGGCTCGGTGAAGCTTTCTTT. Its translation: CSVEEAVGRGLGEAFF. This chain uses TRBV29-1 with TRBJ1-1; 8 bases match TRBD1. CDR1 is SQVTM, CDR2 ANQGSEA, per germline. V trimming: 0 bases; J trimming: 7 bases; junction bases outside the gene matches: 13. CDR3 length equals 16 residues.